This T cell receptor beta chain appears in the sequencing data of a study of siplizumab effects on memory and regulatory T cells. Study-level points and caveats: Researchers could not give a naive or memory phenotype to roughly 75-95% of proliferating CD4+ or CD8+ clones.

Only in-frame clones appear in the TCRdb table, and some are missing; sequencing was by immunoSEQ multiplex PCR. Of some 100,000 clones in the sample, 95% to 97% are singletons; the top ten hold under 0.04%. In regard to this clone: Its antigen is unknown.

This CDR3 contains 17 residues. Germline trimming cut 0 bases from V and 3 bases from J; bases unmatched to any gene: 5. From germline, CDR1 is SGHDN and CDR2 FVKESK. TEMRA, effector memory, memory and naive subsets, all unstimulated, were sequenced in three donor pairs. The sequenced sample consisted of naive CD4+ T cells sorted from blood. This chain uses TRBV14 with TRBJ1-1; 12 bases fit TRBD1. The origin of this receptor is a human donor in good health. The CDR3 reads CASSQDPGQGADTEAFF. The CDR3 DNA reads TGTGCCAGCAGCCAAGACCCGGGACAGGGGGCGGACACTGAAGCTTTCTTT. The full variable domain, rest sourced from reference TRBV14 and TRBJ1-1, is EAGVTQFPSHSVIEKGQTVTLRCDPISGHDNLYWYRRVMGKEIKFLLHFVKESKQDESGMPNNRFLAERTGGTYSTLKVQPAELEDSGVYFCASSQDPGQGADTEAFFGQGTRLTVV.